Listed below are T cell receptor beta chains from one sample, sequenced in a study of blood T cell repertoires in COVID-19. TCRdb's copy holds only in-frame clones and misses some; the assay was immunoSEQ multiplex PCR. Among 150,000 to 200,000 clones, around 80% were seen once, and the ten largest hold roughly 8%. Sequences were obtained from peripheral blood. All receptors come from a woman aged 55-75 years with COVID-19, enrolled during active disease. Both conserved end residues are part of each CDR3. D genes are given only for firm matches. Not every row has a clone size; where given, it reads once, few, many or a size class.

j_call | clone_size | v_call | d_call | cdr3_nt | cdr3_aa
TRBJ2-2 | . | TRBV4-3 | . | TGCGCCAGCAGCCAAGATCCAGGGGTCTCCACCGGGGAGCTGTTTTTT | CASSQDPGVSTGELFF
TRBJ2-7 | . | TRBV7-8 | . | TGTGCCAGCAGCTTAGAAGGGACTGGGACCTACGAGCAGTACTTC | CASSLEGTGTYEQYF
TRBJ1-3 | . | TRBV11-2 | . | TGTGCCAGCAGCTTCCCCAGTTACACGATATATTTT | CASSFPSYTIYF
TRBJ1-5 | . | TRBV12-5 | TRBD1 | TGTGCTAGTGGGAAGGACAGGGGAAAGGATGGCAATCAGCCCCAGCATTTT | CASGKDRGKDGNQPQHF
TRBJ2-5 | . | TRBV5-1 | . | TGCGCCAGCTACACAGGGCTGGGGGAGACCCAGTACTTC | CASYTGLGETQYF
TRBJ1-2 | . | TRBV18 | TRBD1 | TGTGCCAGCTCACCACTTGGACAGGGACCTAACTATGGCTACACCTTC | CASSPLGQGPNYGYTF
TRBJ1-1 | . | TRBV9 | . | TGTGCCAGCAGCGTAGGGACAGCCAACACTGAAGCTTTCTTT | CASSVGTANTEAFF
TRBJ2-7 | . | TRBV10-2 | . | TGCGCCACCGAGGAGGTCTCCTACGAGCAGTACTTC | CATEEVSYEQYF
TRBJ2-1 | . | TRBV11-2 | . | TGTGCCAGCAGCCCACGAGGGTCTAGCTTAGCCTACAATGAGCAGTTCTTC | CASSPRGSSLAYNEQFF
TRBJ2-5 | . | TRBV7-2 | TRBD2 | TGTGCCAGCAGCTTATCGAGCGGGAGTAAAGAGACCCAGTACTTC | CASSLSSGSKETQYF
TRBJ1-5 | . | TRBV6-2/TRBV6-3 | . | TGTGCCAGCAGTTCGATTGACAGGCAATTAGAGCCCCAGCATTTT | CASSSIDRQLEPQHF
TRBJ1-5 | . | TRBV7-6 | TRBD1 | TGTGCCAGCAGCCCGGGACAGGCCGCGGCGGGCAATCAGCCCCAGCATTTT | CASSPGQAAAGNQPQHF
TRBJ1-2 | . | TRBV12-3/TRBV12-4 | . | TGTGCCAGCAGTAAACAGGGTATTGGCTACACCTTC | CASSKQGIGYTF
TRBJ2-7 | few | TRBV30 | TRBD2 | TGTGCCTGGAGCCGGCTAGCGGGAGGCGAGCAGTACTTC | CAWSRLAGGEQYF
TRBJ2-2 | once | TRBV28 | . | TGTGCCAGCATCGGTTTTACCGGGGAGCTGTTTTTT | CASIGFTGELFF
TRBJ2-2 | . | TRBV10-3 | TRBD2 | TGTGCCATCAGTTCCGGGACTAGCGGGGGTTTTACCGGGGAGCTGTTTTTT | CAISSGTSGGFTGELFF
TRBJ1-6 | . | TRBV2 | . | TGTGCCAGTTCCCGTCGGGACACCAATAATTCACCCCTCCACTTT | CASSRRDTNNSPLHF
TRBJ1-1 | . | TRBV19 | TRBD1 | TGTGCCAGTAGTATATCCCCGACAGGGGTTGGCACTGAAGCTTTCTTT | CASSISPTGVGTEAFF
TRBJ1-2 | . | TRBV9 | . | TGTGCCAGCAGCGTAGAGGACAGAGCTAACTATGGCTACACCTTC | CASSVEDRANYGYTF
TRBJ1-2 | . | TRBV3-1/TRBV3-2 | . | TGTGCCAGCAGCCAAGGGGGCAGAAACTATGGCTACACCTTC | CASSQGGRNYGYTF
TRBJ1-2 | once | TRBV12-3/TRBV12-4 | . | TGTGCCAGCAGTCCCCGGACAGATCTTGGCTACACCTTC | CASSPRTDLGYTF
TRBJ1-1 | . | TRBV25-1 | TRBD1 | TGTGCCAGCAGGGGCGGACAGGGGGCCGCTGAAGCTTTCTTT | CASRGGQGAAEAFF
TRBJ1-4 | . | TRBV2 | . | TGTGCCAGCAGTGCTGTCCCCCAGCGGGGTGAAAAACTGTTTTTT | CASSAVPQRGEKLFF
TRBJ1-6 | . | TRBV3-1/TRBV3-2 | TRBD1 | TGTGCCAGCAGCCAGACAGGGTCGTTTAATTCACCCCTCCACTTT | CASSQTGSFNSPLHF
TRBJ2-7 | . | TRBV14 | . | TGTGCCAGCAGCCTCCAAAAGCAGGGTGACGGCGAGCAGTACTTC | CASSLQKQGDGEQYF
TRBJ1-5 | . | TRBV6-1 | . | TGTGCCAGCAGTGAATGGGGCGGGGGGATTAGACAGCCCCAGCATTTT | CASSEWGGGIRQPQHF
TRBJ1-5 | few | TRBV23-1 | . | TGCGCCAGCAGTCAATCAAGAGATCAGCCCCAGCATTTT | CASSQSRDQPQHF
TRBJ2-7 | . | TRBV18 | TRBD1 | TGTGCCAGCTCATCACAGACAGGGGGCCTGGAGCAGTACTTC | CASSSQTGGLEQYF
TRBJ1-6 | . | TRBV30 | TRBD1 | TGTGCCTGGAGGCAGGGGGAAAATAATTCACCCCTCCACTTT | CAWRQGENNSPLHF
TRBJ1-1 | once | TRBV6-5 | TRBD1 | TGTGCCAGCAGCGACCTCAGACAGGGAGTCGCTGAAGCTTTCTTT | CASSDLRQGVAEAFF
TRBJ1-4 | . | TRBV4-3 | . | TGCGCCAGCAGCCAAGATCTACAGGGAGGGTTCCGGTTTTTT | CASSQDLQGGFRFF
TRBJ1-1 | . | TRBV5-8 | TRBD1 | TGTGCCAGCAGCTTTCGGGACAGGGGCTTGAACACTGAAGCTTTCTTT | CASSFRDRGLNTEAFF
TRBJ2-3 | . | TRBV7-8 | . | TGTGCCAGCAGCGCGGGACAGCGCACAGATACGCAGTATTTT | CASSAGQRTDTQYF
TRBJ2-5 | . | TRBV25-1 | . | TGTGCCAGCAGTGAATATAAAGGGGCTGGAGAGACCCAGTACTTC | CASSEYKGAGETQYF
TRBJ1-4 | . | TRBV4-1 | . | TGCGCCAGCTCCCAAGATCTTTCCCGAAAACTGTTTTTT | CASSQDLSRKLFF
TRBJ2-7 | . | TRBV7-8 | TRBD1 | TGTGCCAGCAGCCGGACAGGCCTCTACGAGCAGTACTTC | CASSRTGLYEQYF
TRBJ1-3 | . | TRBV10-3 | . | TGTGCCATCAGTTGGGACATTACTGGAAACACCATATATTTT | CAISWDITGNTIYF
TRBJ2-2 | . | TRBV11-3 | TRBD1 | TGTGCCAGCAGCTCCGGGACAGGGGTCGGGGAGCTGTTTTTT | CASSSGTGVGELFF
TRBJ2-3 | . | TRBV7-9 | . | TGTGCCAGCAGCTTAGGAACAGGGCGGCCAGATACGCAGTATTTT | CASSLGTGRPDTQYF
TRBJ2-6 | . | TRBV7-2 | TRBD2 | TGTGCCAGCCCCCTAGGGGGTAGCGGGAGCCCTGGGGCCAACGTCCTGACTTTC | CASPLGGSGSPGANVLTF
TRBJ2-2 | . | TRBV21-1 | . | TGTGCCAGCAGGAATACTAGCGGGAGGCCGAACACCGGGGAGCTGTTTTTT | CASRNTSGRPNTGELFF
TRBJ2-7 | . | TRBV2 | TRBD1 | TGTGCCAGCAGCCCGGGACAGGGGAGTTACGAGCAGTACTTC | CASSPGQGSYEQYF
TRBJ2-7 | . | TRBV28 | TRBD1 | TGTGCCAGCAGTTTCCGGGACAGGACCTACGAGCAGTACTTC | CASSFRDRTYEQYF
TRBJ2-2 | . | TRBV5-6 | TRBD2 | TGTGCCAGCAGCACCTGGACTAGCGGGGACGCGAACACCGGGGAGCTGTTTTTT | CASSTWTSGDANTGELFF
TRBJ1-3 | . | TRBV28 | TRBD1 | TGTGCCAGCAGTTTAGCCGGGACAGGCATCTCTGGAAACACCATATATTTT | CASSLAGTGISGNTIYF
TRBJ1-3 | once | TRBV5-1 | . | TGCGCCAGCAGCCGAGCCTCTGGAAACACCATATATTTT | CASSRASGNTIYF
TRBJ2-1 | once | TRBV19 | TRBD2 | TGTGCCAGTAGCCAGCTAGCGGGAGGCTACAATGAGCAGTTCTTC | CASSQLAGGYNEQFF
TRBJ2-3 | . | TRBV6-5 | . | TGTGCCAGCAGAGGAGGAGTCGGGAGTACAGATACGCAGTATTTT | CASRGGVGSTDTQYF